The 18 T cell receptor beta chains below come from one sample, sequenced in a study of shared clonotypes between healthy human individuals. Terminally differentiated effector memory CD45RA+ cells were excluded by CCR7 positive selection of CD45RO-negative cells. Clones were sequenced by immunoSEQ multiplex PCR, and TCRdb holds only the in-frame ones, with some missing. The table includes about 2.1 million clones, around 93% detected once. Material: naive CD8+ T cells from PBMCs. Receptor source: a man younger than 35 in good health. Some clones in this sample may be carry-over from other donors' samples.

The chain links TRBV5-6 to TRBJ2-7; D is possibly TRBD1 or TRBD2 (5 bases each). The CDR3 is 13 amino acids. The germline V gene has CDR1 SGHDT and CDR2 YYEEEE. V was shortened by 4 bases and J by 2 bases, with 10 bases between the two germline ends. DNA for the CDR3: TGTGCCAGCAGCCCGAGGGGACCCTACGAGCAGTACTTC. This codes for CASSPRGPYEQYF.

As for this clone: Within the sample, other DNA sequences also encode this same CDR3. The gene calls are TRBV5-1 and TRBJ2-3; 12 bases align to TRBD2. The CDR3 has 15 residues. Trimming removed 4 bases from V and 4 bases from J; junction bases left unmatched: 4. Germline V gives CDR1 SGHRS, CDR2 YFSETQ. CDR3 sequence (DNA): TGCGCCAGCAGCCCGGGGACTAGCGGGTCAGATACGCAGTATTTT. Translated, it gives CASSPGTSGSDTQYF.

V usage is TRBV12-5 and J usage is TRBJ2-7; D is possibly TRBD2 (6 bases). From germline, CDR1 is LGHNT and CDR2 FRNRAP. This CDR3 spans 12 amino acids. The V end lost 4 bases, the J end lost 2 bases, and 6 bases lay between the germline ends. As DNA, the CDR3 is TGTGCTAGTGGTTGGGGGGCCTACGAGCAGTACTTC. Translation: CASGWGAYEQYF.

The chain employs TRBV7-2 and TRBJ1-5, with TRBD1 identical over 7 bases. Germline V lookup: CDR1 SGHTA, CDR2 FQGNSA. The CDR3 covers 16 residues. Trimming at V came to 2 bases and at J to 3 bases, leaving 7 bases not matched to a gene. The CDR3 region is CASSLSGGLNNQPQHF. DNA of the CDR3: TGTGCCAGCAGCTTATCAGGGGGTCTGAACAATCAGCCCCAGCATTTT.

The chain is built from TRBV2 and TRBJ1-1; a weak D match, TRBD1 (6 bases). CDR3 length: 16 residues. The germline V gene has CDR1 SNHLY and CDR2 FYNNEI. Trimming pared 4 bases from V and 2 bases from J, leaving 17 bases between. This CDR3 reads CASSGRGGRLNTEAFF. DNA for the CDR3: TGTGCCAGCAGTGGTAGGGGGGGGAGACTTAACACTGAAGCTTTCTTT.

V usage is TRBV28 and J usage is TRBJ1-2, with D possibly being TRBD1 (5 bases). Germline lookup yields CDR1 MDHEN and CDR2 SYDVKM. The V and J ends lost 4 bases and 5 bases respectively, with 14 bases between them. The CDR3 is 14 residues long. CDR3 sequence (DNA): TGTGCCAGCAGTTCCGTGACAGCTATGTATGGCTACACCTTC. It specifies CASSSVTAMYGYTF.

V usage is TRBV10-3 and J usage is TRBJ2-3; D may correspond to TRBD1 or TRBD2 (6 bases each). Germline V gene lookup returns CDR1 ENHRY and CDR2 SYGVKD. This CDR3 comprises 12 residues. V lost 6 bases and J lost 4, with 8 bases in between. In DNA form, the CDR3 reads TGTGCCATCAGAAGGGGGGCAGATACGCAGTATTTT. This codes for CAIRRGADTQYF.

The V and J genes are TRBV7-9 and TRBJ2-4; 10 positions agree with TRBD1. Per germline, CDR1 SEHNR and CDR2 FQNEAQ (reference sequence). V shed 4 bases and J 12 bases; nucleotides not matched to a gene: 12. CDR3 size: 15 residues. CDR3 sequence: CASSSTGQGLVDQYF. The CDR3 nucleotides are TGTGCCAGCAGCTCAACGGGACAGGGGTTGGTTGATCAGTACTTC.

The chain joins TRBV7-7 to TRBJ2-5; D may be TRBD1 (6 bases). The V gene's germline CDR1 is SSHAT and CDR2 FNYEAQ (reference sequence). The CDR3 sequence is 15 residues long. Trimming pared 3 bases from V and 4 bases from J, leaving 15 bases between. DNA of the CDR3: TGTGCCAGCAGCTTGAGACAGGAGGTGGGAGAGACCCAGTACTTC. This gives the protein CASSLRQEVGETQYF.

The chain recombines TRBV9 with TRBJ2-1, with 9 bases that match TRBD1. The CDR3 sequence is 16 residues long. Germline V gives CDR1 SGDLS, CDR2 YYNGEE. V dropped 4 bases and J dropped 8; count of bases not matched to a gene: 13. CDR3 sequence reads: CASSSRGTGPFDEQFF. CDR3 nucleotides: TGTGCCAGCAGCTCTCGAGGGACAGGGCCCTTCGATGAGCAGTTCTTC.

This chain connects TRBV2 to TRBJ2-3, with 9 bases identical to TRBD1. V gave up 4 bases and J gave up 6 bases; unmatched junction bases: 5. In germline, CDR1 is SNHLY, CDR2 FYNNEI. The CDR3 runs 14 residues. The DNA for the CDR3 is TGTGCCAGCAGTGTAGGACAGGGGAAGGATACGCAGTATTTT. Its translation: CASSVGQGKDTQYF.

This clone was observed a single time. The V gene is TRBV27, the J gene TRBJ2-7; TRBD2 might be the D (5 bases). The CDR3 loop spans 14 amino acids. Germline V gene lookup returns CDR1 MNHEY and CDR2 SMNVEV (reference sequence). Trimming removed 3 bases at V and 6 bases at J, with 15 bases between. CDR3 residues: CASSFGAVSGEQYF. The CDR3 region has the DNA TGTGCCAGCAGTTTCGGAGCGGTAAGCGGCGAGCAGTACTTC.

This clone was observed once. V is TRBV7-2 and J is TRBJ1-5, with D possibly TRBD1 on 5 matching bases. The V end lost 4 bases, the J end lost 5 bases, and 12 bases lay between the germline ends. The CDR3 extends over 14 amino acids. Germline V gene sequence: CDR1 SGHTA, CDR2 FQGNSA. CDR3 sequence (DNA): TGTGCCAGCAGCTCCATAGGGGCCTATCAGCCCCAGCATTTT. Its protein is CASSSIGAYQPQHF.

The chain employs TRBV4-1 and TRBJ1-5, with D perhaps TRBD1 (6 bases). V was cut by 5 bases and J by 4 bases, with 9 bases left in between. Germline V gives CDR1 MGHRA, CDR2 YSYEKL. The CDR3 spans 13 residues. The CDR3 DNA reads TGCGCCAGCAGCAATAGGGGGAATCAGCCCCAGCATTTT. It translates to CASSNRGNQPQHF.

Comments on this clone: The same CDR3 is also encoded by other DNA sequences in this sample. The chain is built from TRBV7-9 and TRBJ2-1; weak D call: TRBD1 (6 bases). This CDR3 contains 11 residues. The V gene's germline CDR1 is SEHNR and CDR2 FQNEAQ (reference sequence). V was cut by 5 bases and J by 10 bases, with 9 bases left in between. CDR3 in amino acids: CASSPGTEQFF. In nucleotides, the CDR3 is TGTGCCAGCAGCCCGGGGACAGAGCAGTTCTTC.

The chain has TRBV4-1 and TRBJ2-5; the match to TRBD1 covers 7 bases. Unmatched junction bases numbered 1, after V lost 4 bases and J lost 2 bases. This CDR3 spans 13 amino acids. Germline loops: CDR1 MGHRA, CDR2 YSYEKL. The CDR3 spells CASSPGQQETQYF. CDR3 nucleotides: TGCGCCAGCAGCCCGGGACAGCAAGAGACCCAGTACTTC.

This clone was observed a handful of times. This chain uses TRBV29-1 with TRBJ1-1, with D possibly being TRBD1 (6 bases). The germline V gene has CDR1 SQVTM and CDR2 ANQGSEA. The CDR3 contains 13 residues. V was pared by 3 bases and J by 6 bases, with 14 bases between. The CDR3 DNA follows: TGCAGCGTTGATGGGGGCGCGTCAGCTGAAGCTTTCTTT. Its translation is CSVDGGASAEAFF.

V and J are TRBV13 and TRBJ1-2, with D maybe TRBD1 (6 bases). The CDR3 extends over 15 amino acids. V was pared by 4 bases and J by 6 bases, with 18 bases between. In germline, CDR1 is PRHDT, CDR2 FYEKMQ (reference sequence). The CDR3 spells CASSSQQGTRDGYTF. The CDR3 bases are TGTGCCAGCAGCTCCCAACAGGGTACGAGGGATGGCTACACCTTC.